This T cell receptor beta chain was profiled in a study of blood T cell repertoires in COVID-19. Study-level background: Collection of acute and convalescent COVID-19 samples took place in the United States, Italy and Spain. PBMCs, B-cell-depleted T cells, or T cells were the source of the cDNA or gDNA that made up the material.

V lost 0 bases, J lost 4 bases, and 5 bases stayed unmatched. The CDR3 runs 15 residues. Germline assignment: CDR1 SGHTA and CDR2 FQGNSA. Authors' analysis steps: Cell counts per sample came from amplifying reference gene primers. This table comes from immunoSEQ multiplex PCR, and its TCRdb copy is limited to in-frame clones, with some not included. Clonal size and the V and J genes are those of that table, whereas D and trimming came from the DNA. The sample holds approximately 340,000 clones, about 86% seen once. This TCR came from a man between 25 and 39 years old with active or convalescent COVID-19. The chain combines TRBV7-2 with TRBJ2-7; 8 nucleotides match TRBD1. The sample taken for sequencing was peripheral blood. Here the CDR3 DNA reads TGTGCCAGCAGCTTAGCGACAGGGGAGCTTTACGAGCAGTACTTC. This codes for CASSLATGELYEQYF.